This T cell receptor beta chain was identified in a study of OX40 agonist ivuxolimab in advanced cancers. Libraries were prepared by immunoSEQ multiplex PCR; TCRdb keeps only in-frame clonotypes and omits some of them. The sample lists about 80,000 clones, around 90% occurring once. The CDR3 contains 11 residues. The germline V and J ends were trimmed by 6 bases and 7 bases, with 9 bases remaining between them. From germline, CDR1 is KGHSH and CDR2 LQKENI. The specimen comprised CD4+ or CD8+ T cells sorted from blood, sampled in a trial of the OX40 agonist ivuxolimab. The receptor was isolated from an adult with an advanced solid tumor such as melanoma, head and neck, liver or kidney cancer. This rearrangement joins TRBV18 to TRBJ2-5; unclear D gene. The DNA for the CDR3 is TGTGCCAGCTCTTACAAGATGACCCAGTACTTC. This codes for CASSYKMTQYF.